The entry that follows covers one TCR beta chain sequence. The antigen remains unidentified. These data are taken from a study of T cell responses to AZD1222 COVID-19 vaccine. Sequencing was performed with immunoSEQ multiplex PCR; in TCRdb, only in-frame clones are kept and a portion is missing. This sample has 90,000 to 130,000 clones, with roughly 90% found just once. Germline lookup yields CDR1 SGHTA and CDR2 FQGTGA. Trimming took 0 bases from V and 9 from J, leaving 12 bases between them. This CDR3 is 15 amino acids long. Regarding the study as a whole: Two doses of AZD1222 preceded a rise in Spike-specific TCR breadth and depth. Unmutated variant regions are reportedly targeted by nearly half of spike-specific TCRs. Among the donors, most were white British and more were female, and clonal diversity was possibly underestimated.

The sequence derives from an adult who received the AZD1222 COVID-19 vaccine. V gene TRBV7-3 combines with J gene TRBJ1-6; a weak D match, TRBD1 (5 bases). Specimen: peripheral blood, collected 28 days after the second AZD1222 dose. CDR3 loop: CASSLTGESGSPLHF. The CDR3 DNA sequence: TGTGCCAGCAGCTTAACAGGGGAATCAGGTTCACCCCTCCACTTT.